The clone carrying this TCR beta chain was recorded many times. This sample stems from a study of read filtering for tumor transcriptome and immune sequencing. Per germline, CDR1 SGHRS and CDR2 YFSETQ. The CDR3 runs to 14 residues. Unmatched junction bases numbered 6, after V lost 0 bases and J lost 7 bases. From 400 to 450 ng of RNA, a library with molecular barcoded alpha/delta and beta/gamma adaptors was made. Each CDR3 protein gets one entry after TCRdb re-called the reads with MiXCR. The sample consists of tens of thousands of distinct CDR3 sequences, about 13% of them appearing once. The sequence was collected from a donor aged 40 or older with multiple myeloma. The V gene is TRBV5-1, the J gene TRBJ1-1; 7 nucleotides align to TRBD1. Sequencing used a population of CD138-negative cells sorted from bone marrow. The chain's CDR3 is CASSLVDTGDEAFF. The CDR3 DNA reads TGCGCCAGCAGCTTGGTCGACACAGGGGATGAAGCTTTCTTT. Drawing the rest from reference TRBV5-1 and TRBJ1-1, the complete variable domain is KAGVTQTPRYLIKTRGQQVTLSCSPISGHRSVSWYQQTPGQGLQFLFEYFSETQRNKGNFPGRFSGRQFSNSRSEMNVSTLELGDSALYLCASSLVDTGDEAFFGQGTRLTVV.